The present entry profiles one T cell receptor (beta chain) with its context. This clonotype was detected many times. This clone's antigen is unknown. Per-base qualities were not stored, and no clone one base away is much larger. This entry belongs to a study of regulatory T cells in long-lasting Graves disease (dated by TCRdb to about 2021). Some background on the complete study: Antithyroid drugs had been taken for less than 3 months by newly diagnosed Graves' disease patients. Patients with persistent Graves' disease were compared with patients with newly diagnosed Graves' disease using TCR sequencing and RNA sequencing of peripheral blood. The study was conducted in China and was registered as a clinical trial. TCR sequencing covered 13 persistent and about 20 newly diagnosed Graves' disease patients, around 35 samples in total.

Library creation used multiplex PCR. Data came from an Illumina HiSeq 4000. To build TCR beta libraries, CDR3 regions were amplified by Arm-PCR using iRepertoire HTBI primers. PCR products were gel purified before sequencing. The authors processed their data as follows. Gene usage analysis of CDR3 amino acid clonotypes used the roughly 60 TRBV and 14 to 15 TRBJ segments found across samples. COPE and FqMerger were used to merge filtered high-quality paired reads into contigs. BLAST was used to align contigs to the IMGT TRBV, TRBD and TRBJ reference genes, and CDR3 was defined following IMGT. Any clonotype with a frequency above 0.1% was classified as a highly expanded clone. Repertoire diversity was measured by Shannon entropy, and V-J evenness by the Gini coefficient. Clonotypes shared by more than one individual were considered public. The public reads were reanalyzed by TCRdb: fastp trimming at Q25, MiXCR alignment, in-frame beta chains only. One record per CDR3 amino acid sequence lists the most common genes and DNA. TCRdb, rather than the study authors, made the V and J calls. The sample table holds about 200,000 distinct CDR3 sequences, of which 15% to 20% were seen once. Of the sample, 10% to 15% is held by the ten largest clones.

The CDR3 has 14 amino acids, counting the end cysteine and phenylalanine. The sequence is cut down to CDR3 DNA, 42 bases in frame from base 1. The germline V gene encodes CDR1 GTSNPN and CDR2 SVGIG (reference sequence). A distance of 15 bases separates the germline ends of V and J, which lose 7 bases and 0 bases respectively. The investigation overall reported the following: Compared with newly diagnosed patients, patients with persistent Graves' disease had lower TCR Shannon entropy and fewer highly expanded clones, which suggests clonal expansion. Sequencing and analysis were limited to the TCR beta chain. As a limitation, the authors acknowledged that the small sample size may reduce accuracy. Only peripheral blood was studied, because thyroid tissue, the primary lesion, was inaccessible. TRBV28, TRBJ1-2 and TRBJ2-5 were preferentially used in persistent disease, while TRBV20-1 and TRBJ2-1 were favored in newly diagnosed disease. More public clonotypes were shared among persistent patients (fewer than 3,000) than among newly diagnosed patients (approximately 1,000).

This specimen's time point label, per the study, means: newly diagnosed GD, antithyroid drugs for less than 3 months. For both TCR sequencing and RNA sequencing, RNA was extracted from PBMCs using TRIzol. The diagnosis of Graves' disease followed American Thyroid Association guidelines. Patients for the study were recruited at an endocrinology department in Xi'an, China. From each patient, 7.5 to 10 milliliters of peripheral blood was collected into an EDTA anticoagulant tube. Ficoll Paque Plus density gradient separation was used to isolate PBMCs, and no further T cell sorting was performed. An Agilent 2100 Bioanalyzer and agarose gel were used to check RNA quality, while a NanoDrop 2000 measured RNA concentration. The same sample was also studied in work on T cells in Graves' hyperthyroidism and ophthalmopathy. The second study also describes: Graves' hyperthyroidism was defined as stable when no progression to ophthalmopathy occurred over 18 months of follow-up. Hyperthyroidism patients were aged 18 to 65 years and newly diagnosed, with disease duration of less than 2 months. Patients with uncontrolled infections, other autoimmune diseases, pregnancy or lactation were excluded. Diagnoses relied on clinical symptoms, serum thyroxine and TRAb, thyroid ultrasound and orbital computed tomography. The first round of RT-PCR for the TCR CDR3 was performed with the HTBI primer set and the Qiagen OneStep RT-PCR kit. Most expanded thyroid clonotypes (frequency above 0.001) were also detected in blood, a finding suggesting that blood repertoires may reflect thyroid immune responses. Ophthalmopathy was separated from stable hyperthyroidism by a 13 V-J signature model, with around 90% sensitivity and around 81% specificity obtained in cross-validation and 80%/75% obtained in testing. In validation, progression to ophthalmopathy was predicted by the model with almost 71% sensitivity and 72% to 85% specificity, a median of approximately 6.5 months before onset. To identify distinguishing TCR V-J signatures, a discovery cohort of 100 patients was used, comprising 43 with Graves' ophthalmopathy and around 60 with stable Graves' hyperthyroidism. Prospective prediction of ophthalmopathy was tested in an independent validation cohort of approximately 19 hyperthyroidism patients and some 17 patients who later progressed to ophthalmopathy. For training and testing, the 100 or so patients in the discovery cohort were randomly divided in a 7:3 ratio. In addition, the study compared T-cell repertoires in thyroid tissue and in blood from roughly six Graves' hyperthyroidism patients. After sampling, hyperthyroidism patients received methimazole starting at 30 mg daily, and ophthalmopathy patients received high-dose intravenous methylprednisolone. Libraries were constructed in a second round of multiplex PCR, after which size selection and purification were carried out. Sequencing of the libraries was done on an Illumina HiSeq2000 using paired-end 100 bp reads. SOAPnuke was used to process the raw data, removing reads that contained adapters or uncalled bases, had a mean Phred below 15, or lacked an exact match to the constant primer or identifier. High-quality paired reads were merged using COPE v1.2.5, and each unique nucleotide sequence was defined as a clonotype. MiTCR v1.1 was used to align the clonotypes against IMGT TRBV, TRBD and TRBJ reference segments. Analysis was restricted to V-J combinations with a frequency above 0.0001, which covered 98% to 99.2% of repertoires. A TCS score was defined as the ratio between F50 (clonal expansion) and ExV (chaos), using BLOSUM62-based TCRdist between CDR3 peptides within each V-J. Welch's t-statistics and random forest reduced roughly 540 V-J features to some 14, which were used in a naive Bayes classifier (R e1071). No statistical method was used to set the sample size in advance, and investigators knew the group allocation. According to the paper, TCR Vbeta CDR3 sequencing was carried out on over 130 peripheral blood samples, which came from fewer than 50 ophthalmopathy, 70 to 80 hyperthyroidism and approximately 17 progressor patients.

This sequence was found in a woman under 40 with Graves disease. Donor details come from another sample of the same person, matched by shared clones. Rearrangement joined TRBV30 to TRBJ1-2; matching of 5 bases hints at TRBD1 as the D gene. The sequences come from peripheral blood mononuclear cells (PBMCs), collected at new diagnosis, from a patient treated with antithyroid drugs. The DNA sequence is as follows: TGTGCCTCGGCCATTGGGACTTCTAACTATGGCTACACCTTC. Its protein product is CASAIGTSNYGYTF.